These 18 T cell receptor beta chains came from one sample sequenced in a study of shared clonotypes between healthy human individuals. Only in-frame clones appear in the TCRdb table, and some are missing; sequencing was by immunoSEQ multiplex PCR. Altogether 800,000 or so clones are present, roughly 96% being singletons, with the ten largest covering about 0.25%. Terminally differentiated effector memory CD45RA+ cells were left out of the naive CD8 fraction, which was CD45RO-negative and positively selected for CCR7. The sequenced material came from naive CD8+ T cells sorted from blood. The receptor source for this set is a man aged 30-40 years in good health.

CDR3 loop: CATKTSGEDNEQFF. For the CDR3, the DNA is TGTGCCACCAAGACTAGCGGCGAGGACAATGAGCAGTTCTTC. The J gene is TRBJ2-1, the V gene TRBV15; TRBD2 agrees at 9 bases. In germline, CDR1 is LNHNV, CDR2 YYDKDF (reference sequence). There are 14 residues in the CDR3. The J segment lost 5 bases and the V segment lost 7 bases, leaving 6 bases of the junction unmatched.

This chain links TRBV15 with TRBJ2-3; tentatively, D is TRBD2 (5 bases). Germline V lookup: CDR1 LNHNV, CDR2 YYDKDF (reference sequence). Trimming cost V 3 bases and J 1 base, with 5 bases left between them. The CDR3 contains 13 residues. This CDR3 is CATSREGTDTQYF. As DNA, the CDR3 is TGTGCCACCAGCAGGGAGGGCACAGATACGCAGTATTTT.

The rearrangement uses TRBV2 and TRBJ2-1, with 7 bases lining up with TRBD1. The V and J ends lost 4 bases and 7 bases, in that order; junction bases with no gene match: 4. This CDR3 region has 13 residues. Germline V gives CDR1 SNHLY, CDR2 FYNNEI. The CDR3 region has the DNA TGTGCCAGCAGTGGACAGGGTTGGAATGAGCAGTTCTTC. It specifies CASSGQGWNEQFF.

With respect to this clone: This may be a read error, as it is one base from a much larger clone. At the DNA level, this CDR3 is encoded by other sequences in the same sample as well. The CDR3 coding sequence is TGTGCCAGCAGCTTAGCGGGGGACGAGCAGTACTTC. This encodes CASSLAGDEQYF. This chain uses TRBV7-9 with TRBJ2-7, with D perhaps being TRBD1 or TRBD2 (5 bases each). The CDR3 is 12 amino acids. The germline V gene has CDR1 SEHNR and CDR2 FQNEAQ (reference sequence). With 0 bases removed from V and 5 bases from J, the gap between germline ends came to 5 bases.

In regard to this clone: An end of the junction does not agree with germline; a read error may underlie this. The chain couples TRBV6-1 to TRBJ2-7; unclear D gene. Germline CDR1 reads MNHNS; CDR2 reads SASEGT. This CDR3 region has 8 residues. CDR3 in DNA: TGTGCCAGCAGTGAAGTCTCCTTC. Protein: CASSEVSF.

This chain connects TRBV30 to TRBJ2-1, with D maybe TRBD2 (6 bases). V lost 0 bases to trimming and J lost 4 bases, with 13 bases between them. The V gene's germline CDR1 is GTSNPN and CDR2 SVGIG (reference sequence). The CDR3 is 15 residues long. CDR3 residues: CAWSVGGRLYNEQFF. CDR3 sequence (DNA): TGTGCCTGGAGTGTAGGAGGGAGGCTTTACAATGAGCAGTTCTTC.

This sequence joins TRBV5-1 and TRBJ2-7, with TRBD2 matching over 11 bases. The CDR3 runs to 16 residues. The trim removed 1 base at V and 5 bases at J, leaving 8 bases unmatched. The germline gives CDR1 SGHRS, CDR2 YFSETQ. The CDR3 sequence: CASSLTSGSLKDEQYF. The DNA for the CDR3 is TGCGCCAGCAGCTTGACTAGCGGGAGCCTGAAGGACGAGCAGTACTTC.

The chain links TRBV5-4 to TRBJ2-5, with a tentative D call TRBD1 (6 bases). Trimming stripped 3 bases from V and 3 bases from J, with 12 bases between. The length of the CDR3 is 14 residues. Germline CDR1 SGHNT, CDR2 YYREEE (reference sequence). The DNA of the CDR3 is TGTGCCAGCAGCTCCGGTAGGGACAAAGAGACCCAGTACTTC. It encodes CASSSGRDKETQYF.

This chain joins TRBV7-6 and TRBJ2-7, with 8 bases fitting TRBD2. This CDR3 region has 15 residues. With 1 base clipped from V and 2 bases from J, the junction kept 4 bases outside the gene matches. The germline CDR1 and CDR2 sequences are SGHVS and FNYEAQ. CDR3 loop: CASSLGAGVTYEQYF. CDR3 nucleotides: TGTGCCAGCAGCTTAGGAGCGGGAGTTACCTACGAGCAGTACTTC.

The CDR3 DNA is TGTGCCAGCAGTTGGGACGGCCAAGAGACCCAGTACTTC. Translation: CASSWDGQETQYF. V and J are TRBV28 and TRBJ2-5; D could derive from TRBD1 or TRBD2 (5 bases each). Trimming took 4 bases from V and 1 from J, leaving 7 bases between them. The CDR3 contains 13 residues. Germline-derived CDR1 and CDR2 are MDHEN and SYDVKM.

CDR3 loop: CASSPLSSGRRTDTQYF. The CDR3, as DNA: TGTGCCAGCAGCCCCCTGTCTAGCGGGAGAAGGACAGATACGCAGTATTTT. The V call is TRBV9, the J call TRBJ2-3, with TRBD2 identical over 10 bases. Trimming cost V 4 bases and J 3 bases; bases outside gene matches: 11. The CDR3 covers 17 residues. The germline V gene has CDR1 SGDLS and CDR2 YYNGEE.

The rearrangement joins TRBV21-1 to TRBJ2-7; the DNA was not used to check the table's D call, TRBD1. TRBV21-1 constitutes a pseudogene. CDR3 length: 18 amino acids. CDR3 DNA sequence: TGTGCCAGCAGCAAAGCCCTCGGACAGGGATGCCCCCGCTACGAGCAGTACTTC. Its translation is CASSKALGQGCPRYEQYF.

The CDR3 sequence is CASSPGPNPSQEYF. The CDR3 nucleotides read TGTGCCAGCTCACCGGGCCCAAATCCGTCTCAAGAATACTTC. This chain connects TRBV18 to TRBJ2-4; no clear D. Germline loops: CDR1 KGHSH, CDR2 LQKENI. The ends were cut back, 3 bases at V and 16 bases at J, with 22 bases in the middle. CDR3 size: 14 residues.

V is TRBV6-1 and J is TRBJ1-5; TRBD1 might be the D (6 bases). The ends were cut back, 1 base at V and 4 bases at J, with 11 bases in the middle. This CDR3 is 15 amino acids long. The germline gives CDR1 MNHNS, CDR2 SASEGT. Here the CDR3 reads CASSEGGGGNQPQHF. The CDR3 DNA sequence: TGTGCCAGCAGTGAAGGGGGGGGCGGTAATCAGCCCCAGCATTTT.

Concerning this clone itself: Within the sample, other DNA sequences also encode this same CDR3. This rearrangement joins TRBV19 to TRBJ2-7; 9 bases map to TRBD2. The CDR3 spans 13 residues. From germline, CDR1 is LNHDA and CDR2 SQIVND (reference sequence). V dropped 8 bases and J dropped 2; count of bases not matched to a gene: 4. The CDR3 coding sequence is TGTGCCAGTTCGTGGACTAGCGCCTACGAGCAGTACTTC. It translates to CASSWTSAYEQYF.

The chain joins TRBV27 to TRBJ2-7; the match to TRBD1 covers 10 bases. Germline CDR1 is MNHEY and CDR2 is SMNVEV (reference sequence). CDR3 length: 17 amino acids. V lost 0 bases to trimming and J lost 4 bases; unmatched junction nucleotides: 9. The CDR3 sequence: CASSLSGTGVFQYEQYF. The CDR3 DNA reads TGTGCCAGCAGTTTATCGGGGACAGGGGTTTTTCAGTACGAGCAGTACTTC.

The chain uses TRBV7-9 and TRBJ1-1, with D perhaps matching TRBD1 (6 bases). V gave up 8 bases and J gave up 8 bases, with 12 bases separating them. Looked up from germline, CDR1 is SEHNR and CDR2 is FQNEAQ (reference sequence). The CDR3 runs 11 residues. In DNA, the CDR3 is TGTGCCAGCGGGGGGCAGGAAGAAGCTTTCTTT. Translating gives CASGGQEEAFF.

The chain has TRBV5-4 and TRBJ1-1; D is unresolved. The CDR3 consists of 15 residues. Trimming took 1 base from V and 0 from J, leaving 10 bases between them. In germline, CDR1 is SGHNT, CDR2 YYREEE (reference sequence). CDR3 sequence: CASSLTPLMNTEAFF. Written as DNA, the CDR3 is TGTGCCAGCAGCTTGACTCCCCTCATGAACACTGAAGCTTTCTTT.